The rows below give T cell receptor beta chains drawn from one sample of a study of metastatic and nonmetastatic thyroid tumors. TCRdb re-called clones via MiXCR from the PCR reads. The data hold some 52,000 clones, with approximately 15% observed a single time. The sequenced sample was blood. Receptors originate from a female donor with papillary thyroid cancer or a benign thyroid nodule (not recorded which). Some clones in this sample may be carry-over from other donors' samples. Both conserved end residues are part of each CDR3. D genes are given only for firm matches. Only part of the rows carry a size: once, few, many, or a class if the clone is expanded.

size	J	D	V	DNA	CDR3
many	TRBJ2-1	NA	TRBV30	TGTGCCTGGACCCTGACAGACTACAATGAGCAGTTCTTC	CAWTLTDYNEQFF
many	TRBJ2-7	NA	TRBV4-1	TGCGCCAGCAGCCCGGGCTCCGCGTCCGAGCAGTACTTC	CASSPGSASEQYF
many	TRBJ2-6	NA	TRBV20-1	TGCAGTGCTAGAGATCAGACTGCGGCTCGCTCTGGGGCCAACGTCCTGACTTTC	CSARDQTAARSGANVLTF
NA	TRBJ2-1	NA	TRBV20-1	TGCAGTGCTAGAGAAATCCTTAGTAATACGGTGTACAATGAGCAGTTCTTC	CSAREILSNTVYNEQFF
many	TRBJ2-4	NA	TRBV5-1	TGCGCCAGCAGCTTAGGGCAGAGCCTAGCCAAAAACATTCAGTACTTC	CASSLGQSLAKNIQYF
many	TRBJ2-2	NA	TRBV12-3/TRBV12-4	TGTGCCAGCAGTCGGACCCTGAACACCGGGGAGCTGTTTTTT	CASSRTLNTGELFF
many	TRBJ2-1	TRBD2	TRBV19	TGTGCCAGTAGTCCTTTTAGCGGGACTTTAAATGAGCAGTTCTTC	CASSPFSGTLNEQFF
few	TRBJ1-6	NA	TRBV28	TGTGCCAGCAGTTTTTTGAGGGAGTCTTCACCCCTCCACTTT	CASSFLRESSPLHF
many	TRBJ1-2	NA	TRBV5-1	TGCGCCAGCAGCTTGGAAGATAATTTTTACCAAGTACTTAAGACAGTTAACTATGGCTACACCTTC	CASSLEDNFYQVLKTVNYGYTF
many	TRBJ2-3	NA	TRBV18	TGTGCCAGCTCACCACCGGACAGATACACAGATACGCAGTATTTT	CASSPPDRYTDTQYF
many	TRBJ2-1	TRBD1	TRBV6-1	TGTGCCAGCAGTTCCACGTACAGGGGCGATGAGCAGTTCTTC	CASSSTYRGDEQFF
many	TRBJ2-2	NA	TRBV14	TGTGCCAGAAGACTGGACACCGGGGAGCTGTTTTTT	CARRLDTGELFF
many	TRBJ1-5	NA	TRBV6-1	TGTGCCAGCAATAACGTACTAGGGTCAGAGCAGCCCCAGCATTTT	CASNNVLGSEQPQHF
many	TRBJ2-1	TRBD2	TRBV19	TGTGCCAGTAGTATATCGTCTCCGGGACTAGCTGCCGATGAGCAGTTCTTC	CASSISSPGLAADEQFF
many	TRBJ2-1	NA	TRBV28	TGTGCCAGCAGTACTTCCACAATTGAGCAGTTCTTC	CASSTSTIEQFF
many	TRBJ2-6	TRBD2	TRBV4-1	TGCGCCAGCAGCCAAGATCTGGGTAGCGGGAGCTTATCTGGGGCCAACGTCCTGACTTTC	CASSQDLGSGSLSGANVLTF
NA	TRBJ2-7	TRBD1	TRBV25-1	TGTGCCAGCAGTGGGCGGACAGGGGGCTACCACGAGCAGTACTTC	CASSGRTGGYHEQYF